A single sample gave rise to the 2 T cell receptor beta chains below, sequenced in a study of blood T cell repertoires in COVID-19. Assay: immunoSEQ multiplex PCR; the TCRdb copy retains only in-frame clones and omits some. The sample holds some 33,000 clones, over 75% seen once. Sequencing used peripheral blood. The receptors shown here come from a man in his fifties or sixties with active COVID-19.

This clone was detected once. One end of the junction does not line up with germline, which may come from a read error. The chain has TRBV6-4 and TRBJ2-1; D is unresolved. The germline V gene encodes CDR1 MRHNA and CDR2 SNTAGT. This CDR3 is built from 13 residues. The CDR3 spells CASSDNSNNEQFF. CDR3 nucleotides: TGTGCCAGCAGTGACAACTCCAACAATGAGCAGTTCTTC.

The CDR3 loop reads CASSLPHPIPLGLAGGGQFF. As DNA, the CDR3 is TGTGCCAGCAGCTTGCCCCACCCAATCCCTCTGGGACTAGCGGGAGGGGGGCAGTTCTTC. This sequence joins TRBV7-3 and TRBJ2-1, with TRBD2 matching over 16 bases. The CDR3 has 20 residues. CDR1 is SGHTA, CDR2 FQGTGA, per germline. V gave up 3 bases and J gave up 12 bases; unmatched junction bases: 20. Combining the CDR3 with reference TRBV7-3 and TRBJ2-1 gives the whole variable domain GAGVSQTPSNKVTEKGKYVELRCDPISGHTALYWYRQSLGQGPEFLIYFQGTGAADDSGLPNDRFFAVRPEGSVSTLKIQRTERGDSAVYLCASSLPHPIPLGLAGGGQFFGPGTRLTVL.